Below, 7 T cell receptor beta chains from the same sample are listed, as sequenced in a study of blood T cell repertoires in COVID-19. Generated by immunoSEQ multiplex PCR, the TCRdb table keeps only in-frame clones and is missing some. The profile covers 150,000 to 200,000 clones, with under 85% appearing a single time and 6% to 8% taken by the ten largest. The specimen sequenced was peripheral blood. These receptors were obtained from an older woman with COVID-19, enrolled during active disease.

The chain links TRBV5-1 to TRBJ2-2; D may be TRBD1 (6 bases). From germline, CDR1 is SGHRS and CDR2 YFSETQ. V was trimmed by 7 bases and J by 0 bases, leaving 13 bases between them. This CDR3 contains 15 residues. The CDR3 region has the DNA TGCGCCAGCCATGCCAGGACAGCGAACACCGGGGAGCTGTTTTTT. This translates into CASHARTANTGELFF.

The V gene is TRBV11-2, the J gene TRBJ2-4; possible D gene TRBD2, 6 bases. Germline-derived CDR1 and CDR2 are SGHAT and FQNNGV. The CDR3 spans 16 residues. V was cut by 5 bases and J by 0 bases, with 14 bases left in between. CDR3 coding DNA: TGTGCCAGCAGCCTACTAGCTCCTCTAGCCAAAAACATTCAGTACTTC. This codes for CASSLLAPLAKNIQYF.

The V call is TRBV28, the J call TRBJ2-7; D not certain. Trimming cost V 1 base and J 2 bases, with 12 bases left between them. Germline CDR1 reads MDHEN; CDR2 reads SYDVKM. CDR3 length: 15 amino acids. CDR3 loop: CASSLSGSIAYEQYF. The CDR3, as DNA: TGTGCCAGCAGTTTATCAGGCAGCATAGCCTACGAGCAGTACTTC.

This clone was observed a handful of times. The chain uses TRBV18 and TRBJ2-7, with 10 bases aligning to TRBD2. V gave up 3 bases and J gave up 5 bases; unmatched junction bases: 10. The CDR3 consists of 16 residues. The germline V gene has CDR1 KGHSH and CDR2 LQKENI. CDR3 amino acids: CASSPRVGTSADEQYF. DNA for the CDR3: TGTGCCAGCTCACCGCGAGTAGGGACTAGCGCGGACGAGCAGTACTTC.

This chain links TRBV7-8 with TRBJ1-5; 8 nucleotides line up with TRBD1. The CDR3 contains 15 residues. From germline, CDR1 is SGHVS and CDR2 FQNEAQ. Trimming at V came to 5 bases and at J to 4 bases, leaving 7 bases not matched to a gene. CDR3 sequence: CASSPQGARNQPQHF. The CDR3 nucleotides read TGTGCCAGCAGCCCCCAGGGGGCGCGAAATCAGCCCCAGCATTTT.

Note on this clone: Within the sample, other DNA sequences also encode this same CDR3. V and J are TRBV29-1 and TRBJ1-1; D ambiguous. V lost 4 bases and J 0 bases, leaving 9 bases between the germline ends. Germline values: CDR1 SQVTM, CDR2 ANQGSEA. CDR3 length equals 13 residues. In nucleotides, the CDR3 is TGCAGCGTTGGAAGAGTCATGAACACTGAAGCTTTCTTT. Amino acids: CSVGRVMNTEAFF.

The chain is built from TRBV28 and TRBJ1-2; no definite D call. Germline-derived CDR1 and CDR2 are MDHEN and SYDVKM. The CDR3 extends over 11 amino acids. V was pared by 5 bases and J by 4 bases, with 5 bases between. CDR3 protein: CASSGLYGYTF. CDR3 DNA: TGTGCCAGCAGTGGACTCTATGGCTACACCTTC.